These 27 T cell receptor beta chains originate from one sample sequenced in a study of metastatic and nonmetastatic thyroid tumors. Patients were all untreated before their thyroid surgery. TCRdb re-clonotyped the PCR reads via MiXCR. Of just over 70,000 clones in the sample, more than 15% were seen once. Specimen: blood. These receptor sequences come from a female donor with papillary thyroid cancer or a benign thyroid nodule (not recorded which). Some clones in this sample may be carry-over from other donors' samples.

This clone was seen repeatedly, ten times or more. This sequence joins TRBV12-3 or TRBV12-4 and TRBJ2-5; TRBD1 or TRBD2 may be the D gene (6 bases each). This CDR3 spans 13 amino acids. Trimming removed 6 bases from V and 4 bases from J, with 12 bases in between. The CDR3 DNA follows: TGTGCCAGCAGATTCGGAGGGGGAGAGACCCAGTACTTC. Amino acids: CASRFGGGETQYF.

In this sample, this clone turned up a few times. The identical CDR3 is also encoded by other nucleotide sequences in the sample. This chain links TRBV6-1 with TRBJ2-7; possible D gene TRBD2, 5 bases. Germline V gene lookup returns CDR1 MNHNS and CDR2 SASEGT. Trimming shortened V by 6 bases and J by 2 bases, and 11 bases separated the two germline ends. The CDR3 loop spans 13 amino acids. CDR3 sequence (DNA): TGTGCCAGCAGCGAGGGTCCGACCTACGAGCAGTACTTC. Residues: CASSEGPTYEQYF.

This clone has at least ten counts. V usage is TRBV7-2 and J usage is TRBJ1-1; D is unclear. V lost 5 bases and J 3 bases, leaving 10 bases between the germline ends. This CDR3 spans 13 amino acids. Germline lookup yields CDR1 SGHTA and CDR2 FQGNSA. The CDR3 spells CASSQQADTEAFF. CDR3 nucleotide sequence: TGTGCCAGCAGCCAACAAGCTGACACTGAAGCTTTCTTT.

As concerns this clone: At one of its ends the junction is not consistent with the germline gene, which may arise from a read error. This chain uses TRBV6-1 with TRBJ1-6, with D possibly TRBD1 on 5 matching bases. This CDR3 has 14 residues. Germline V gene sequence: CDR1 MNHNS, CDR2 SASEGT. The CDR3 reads CASSPRDWNSPLNF. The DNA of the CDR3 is TGTGCCAGTAGCCCCAGGGACTGGAATTCACCCCTCAACTTT.

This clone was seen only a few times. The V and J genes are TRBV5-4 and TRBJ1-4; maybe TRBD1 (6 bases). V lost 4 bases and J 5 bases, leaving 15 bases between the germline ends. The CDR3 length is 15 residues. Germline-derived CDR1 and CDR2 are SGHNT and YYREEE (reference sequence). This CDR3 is CASSRPGAGNEKLFF. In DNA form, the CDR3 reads TGTGCCAGCAGCCGGCCGGGGGCCGGGAATGAAAAACTGTTTTTT.

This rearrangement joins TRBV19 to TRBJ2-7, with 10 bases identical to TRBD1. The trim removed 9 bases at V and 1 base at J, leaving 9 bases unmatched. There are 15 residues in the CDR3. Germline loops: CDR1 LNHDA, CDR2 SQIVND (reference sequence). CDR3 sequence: CASGSRDRGSYEQYF. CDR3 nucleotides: TGTGCCAGCGGGTCGAGGGACAGGGGTTCCTACGAGCAGTACTTC.

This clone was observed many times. The CDR3 loop is CASSRTSGRPNNEQFF. The CDR3 nucleotides are TGTGCCAGCAGTAGGACTAGCGGGAGACCTAACAATGAGCAGTTCTTC. This chain links TRBV27 with TRBJ2-1; TRBD2 aligns across 13 bases. V lost 5 bases to trimming and J lost 5 bases; unmatched junction nucleotides: 6. The CDR3 sequence is 16 residues long. Germline V gene lookup returns CDR1 MNHEY and CDR2 SMNVEV (reference sequence).

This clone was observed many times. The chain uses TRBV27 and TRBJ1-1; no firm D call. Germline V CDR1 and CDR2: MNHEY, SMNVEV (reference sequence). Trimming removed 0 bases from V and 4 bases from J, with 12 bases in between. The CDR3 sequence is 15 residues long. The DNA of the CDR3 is TGTGCCAGCAGTTTATCTGCCCGGCCGGCCACTGAAGCTTTCTTT. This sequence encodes CASSLSARPATEAFF.

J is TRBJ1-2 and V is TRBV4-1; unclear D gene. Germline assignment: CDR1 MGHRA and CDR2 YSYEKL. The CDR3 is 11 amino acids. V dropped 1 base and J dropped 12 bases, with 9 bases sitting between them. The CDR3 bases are TGCGCCAGCAGCCAAGGGGTGCTCCACACCTTC. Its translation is CASSQGVLHTF.

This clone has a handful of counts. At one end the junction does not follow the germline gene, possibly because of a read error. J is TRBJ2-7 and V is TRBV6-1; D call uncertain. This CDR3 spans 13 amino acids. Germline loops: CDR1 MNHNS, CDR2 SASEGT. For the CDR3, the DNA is TGTGCCAGCACTGAGGTGCAGGTCTACGAGCAGTATTTC. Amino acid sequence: CASTEVQVYEQYF.

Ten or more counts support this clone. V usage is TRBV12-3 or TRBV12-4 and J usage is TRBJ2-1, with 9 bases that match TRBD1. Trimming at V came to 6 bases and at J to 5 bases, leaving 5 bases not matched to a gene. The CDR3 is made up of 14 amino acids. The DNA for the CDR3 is TGTGCCAGCAGCCGGGACAGGGCTAACAATGAGCAGTTCTTC. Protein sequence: CASSRDRANNEQFF.

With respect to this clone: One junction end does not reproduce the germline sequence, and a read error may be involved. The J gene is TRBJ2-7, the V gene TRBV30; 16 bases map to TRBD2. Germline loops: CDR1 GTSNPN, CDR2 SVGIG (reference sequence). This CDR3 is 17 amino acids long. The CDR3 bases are TGTGCCTGGAGTGCTGCCGGGACTAGCGGGAGGGCCTACGCGCAGTACTTC. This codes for CAWSAAGTSGRAYAQYF.

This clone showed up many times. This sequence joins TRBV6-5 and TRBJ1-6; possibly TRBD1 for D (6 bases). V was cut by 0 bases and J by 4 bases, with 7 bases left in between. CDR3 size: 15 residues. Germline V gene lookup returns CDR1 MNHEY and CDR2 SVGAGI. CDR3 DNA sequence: TGTGCCAGCAGTTACTCCCAGGGGTATAATTCACCCCTCCACTTT. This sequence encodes CASSYSQGYNSPLHF.

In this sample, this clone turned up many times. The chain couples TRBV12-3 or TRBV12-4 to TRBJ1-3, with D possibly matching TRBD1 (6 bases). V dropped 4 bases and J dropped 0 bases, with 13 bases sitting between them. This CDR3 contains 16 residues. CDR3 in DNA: TGTGCCAGCAGTTGGTGGACAGATCCCTCTGGAAACACCATATATTTT. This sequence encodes CASSWWTDPSGNTIYF.

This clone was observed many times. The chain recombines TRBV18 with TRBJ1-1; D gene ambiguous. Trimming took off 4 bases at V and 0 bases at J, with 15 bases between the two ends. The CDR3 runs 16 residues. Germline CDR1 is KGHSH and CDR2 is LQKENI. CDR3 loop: CASSLGMRSLNTEAFF. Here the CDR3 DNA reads TGTGCCAGCTCACTGGGAATGAGGAGTTTGAACACTGAAGCTTTCTTT. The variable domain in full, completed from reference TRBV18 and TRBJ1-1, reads NAGVMQNPRHLVRRRGQEARLRCSPMKGHSHVYWYRQLPEEGLKFMVYLQKENIIDESGMPKERFSAEFPKEGPSILRIQQVVRGDSAAYFCASSLGMRSLNTEAFFGQGTRLTVV.

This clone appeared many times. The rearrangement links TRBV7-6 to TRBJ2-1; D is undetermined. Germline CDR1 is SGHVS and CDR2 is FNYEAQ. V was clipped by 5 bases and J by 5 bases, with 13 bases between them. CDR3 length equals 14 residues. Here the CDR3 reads CASSLVSGNNEQFF. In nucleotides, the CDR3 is TGTGCCAGCAGCCTCGTGAGTGGGAACAATGAGCAGTTCTTC.

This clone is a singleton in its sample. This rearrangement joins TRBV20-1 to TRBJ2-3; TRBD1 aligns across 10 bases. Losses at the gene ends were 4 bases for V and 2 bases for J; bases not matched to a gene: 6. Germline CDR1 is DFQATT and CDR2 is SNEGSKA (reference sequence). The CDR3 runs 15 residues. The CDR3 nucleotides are TGCAGTGCTAACCGGGACAGGGGAGACACAGATACGCAGTATTTT. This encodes CSANRDRGDTDTQYF.

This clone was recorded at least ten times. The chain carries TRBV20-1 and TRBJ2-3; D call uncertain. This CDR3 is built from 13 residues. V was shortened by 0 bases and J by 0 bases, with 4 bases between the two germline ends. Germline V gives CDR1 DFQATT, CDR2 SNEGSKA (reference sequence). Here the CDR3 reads CSARDPSTDTQYF. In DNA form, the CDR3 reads TGCAGTGCTAGAGATCCCAGCACAGATACGCAGTATTTT.

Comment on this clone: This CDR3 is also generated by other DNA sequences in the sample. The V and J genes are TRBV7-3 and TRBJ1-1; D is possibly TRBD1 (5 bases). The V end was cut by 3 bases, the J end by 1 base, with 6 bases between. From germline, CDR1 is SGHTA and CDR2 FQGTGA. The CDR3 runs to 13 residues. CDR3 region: CASSFGGNTEAFF. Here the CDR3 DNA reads TGTGCCAGCAGCTTCGGGGGGAACACTGAAGCTTTCTTT.

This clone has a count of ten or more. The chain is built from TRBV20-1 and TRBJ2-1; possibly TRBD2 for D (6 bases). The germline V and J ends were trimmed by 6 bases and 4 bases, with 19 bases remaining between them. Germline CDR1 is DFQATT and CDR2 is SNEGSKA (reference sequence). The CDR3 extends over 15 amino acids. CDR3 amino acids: CSARGLYVNYNEQFF. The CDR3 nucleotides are TGCAGTGCCCGGGGACTCTATGTTAATTACAATGAGCAGTTCTTC.

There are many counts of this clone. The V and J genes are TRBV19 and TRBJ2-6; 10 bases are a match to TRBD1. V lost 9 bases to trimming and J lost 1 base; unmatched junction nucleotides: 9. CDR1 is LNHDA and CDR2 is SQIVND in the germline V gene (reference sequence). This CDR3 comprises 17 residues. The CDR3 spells CASHTGTGASGANVLTF. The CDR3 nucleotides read TGTGCCAGCCACACCGGGACAGGGGCATCTGGGGCCAACGTCCTGACTTTC.

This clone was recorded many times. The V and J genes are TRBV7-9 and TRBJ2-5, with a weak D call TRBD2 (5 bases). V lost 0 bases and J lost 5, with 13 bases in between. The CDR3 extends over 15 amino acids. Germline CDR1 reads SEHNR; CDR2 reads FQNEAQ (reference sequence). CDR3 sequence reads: CASSLAARTGETQYF. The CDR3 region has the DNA TGTGCCAGCAGCTTAGCCGCCCGGACGGGGGAGACCCAGTACTTC.

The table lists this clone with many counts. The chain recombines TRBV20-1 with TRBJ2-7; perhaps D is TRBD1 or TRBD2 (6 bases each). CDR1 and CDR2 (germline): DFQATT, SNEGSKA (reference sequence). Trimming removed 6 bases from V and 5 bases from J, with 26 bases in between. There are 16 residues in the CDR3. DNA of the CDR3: TGCAGTGCCCCCTCTCCGGGGGCAGTGCTTGTTGACGAGCAGTACTTC. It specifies CSAPSPGAVLVDEQYF.

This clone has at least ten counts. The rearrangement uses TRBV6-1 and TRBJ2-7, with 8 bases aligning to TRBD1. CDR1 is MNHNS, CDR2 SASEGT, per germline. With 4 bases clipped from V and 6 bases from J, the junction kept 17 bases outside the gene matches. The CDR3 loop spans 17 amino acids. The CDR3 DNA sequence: TGTGCCAGCAGTGGAGGAGAAGAGACAGGGGCCTTATTCGAGCAGTACTTC. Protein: CASSGGEETGALFEQYF.

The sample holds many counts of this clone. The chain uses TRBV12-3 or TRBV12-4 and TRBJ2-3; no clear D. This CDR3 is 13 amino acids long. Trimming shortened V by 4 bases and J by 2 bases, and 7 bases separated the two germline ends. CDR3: CASSWATTDTQYF. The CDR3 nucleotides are TGTGCCAGCAGTTGGGCTACCACAGATACGCAGTATTTT.

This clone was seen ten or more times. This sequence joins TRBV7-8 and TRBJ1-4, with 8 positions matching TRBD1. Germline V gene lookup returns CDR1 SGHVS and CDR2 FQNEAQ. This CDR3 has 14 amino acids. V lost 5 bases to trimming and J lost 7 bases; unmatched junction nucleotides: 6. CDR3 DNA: TGTGCCAGCAGCGTCAGGGGGCGGAGTGAAAAACTGTTTTTT. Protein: CASSVRGRSEKLFF.

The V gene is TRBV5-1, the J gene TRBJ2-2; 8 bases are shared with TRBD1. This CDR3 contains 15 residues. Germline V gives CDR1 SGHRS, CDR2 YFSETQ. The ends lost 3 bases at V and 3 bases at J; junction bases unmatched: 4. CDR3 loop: CASSSQGAYTGELFF. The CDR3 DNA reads TGCGCCAGCAGCTCCCAGGGGGCATACACCGGGGAGCTGTTTTTT.